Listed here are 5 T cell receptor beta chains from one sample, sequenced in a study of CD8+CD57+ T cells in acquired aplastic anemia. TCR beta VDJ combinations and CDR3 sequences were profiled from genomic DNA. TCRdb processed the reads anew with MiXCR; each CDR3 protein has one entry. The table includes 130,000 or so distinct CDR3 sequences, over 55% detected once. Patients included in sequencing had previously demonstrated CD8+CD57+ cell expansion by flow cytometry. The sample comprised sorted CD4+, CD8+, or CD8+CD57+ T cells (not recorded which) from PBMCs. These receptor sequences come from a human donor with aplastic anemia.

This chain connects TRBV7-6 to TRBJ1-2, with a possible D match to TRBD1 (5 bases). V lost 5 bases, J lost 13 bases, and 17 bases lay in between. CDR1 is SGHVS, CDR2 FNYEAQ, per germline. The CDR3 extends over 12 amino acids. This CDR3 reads CASSQAGGLATF. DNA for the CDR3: TGTGCCAGCAGCCAGGCGGGGGGACTCGCCACCTTC.

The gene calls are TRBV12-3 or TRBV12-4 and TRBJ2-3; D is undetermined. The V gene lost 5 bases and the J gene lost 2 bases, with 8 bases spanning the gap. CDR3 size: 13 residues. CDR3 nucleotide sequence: TGTGCCAGCAGTAAACAGATCACAGATACGCAGTATTTT. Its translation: CASSKQITDTQYF.

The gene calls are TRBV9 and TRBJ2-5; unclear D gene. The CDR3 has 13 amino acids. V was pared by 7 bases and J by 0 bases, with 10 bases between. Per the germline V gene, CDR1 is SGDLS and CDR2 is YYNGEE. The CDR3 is CASSPSDQETQYF. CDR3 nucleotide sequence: TGTGCCAGCTCACCATCGGACCAAGAGACCCAGTACTTC.

CDR3 loop: CSVVGGGTGELFF. The DNA of the CDR3 is TGCAGCGTTGTTGGCGGGGGTACCGGGGAGCTGTTTTTT. The V call is TRBV29-1, the J call TRBJ2-2; 7 nucleotides align to TRBD2. Germline CDR1 is SQVTM and CDR2 is ANQGSEA. This CDR3 region has 13 residues. The trim removed 4 bases at V and 5 bases at J, leaving 4 bases unmatched.

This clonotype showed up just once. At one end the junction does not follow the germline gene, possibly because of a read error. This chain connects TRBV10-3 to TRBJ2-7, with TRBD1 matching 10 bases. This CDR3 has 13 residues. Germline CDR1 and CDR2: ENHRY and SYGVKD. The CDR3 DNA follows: TGTGCCAGCAGTTTAACGGGACAGGGGGAGCAGTACTTC. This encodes CASSLTGQGEQYF.